These T cell receptor beta chains were read from a single sample in a study of human T cells and chemical hapten exposure. TCRdb itself ran the RACE reads through MiXCR, one entry per CDR3 protein. The sample contains some 330,000 distinct CDR3 sequences, roughly 6% of which appear only once. The sample in question was whole blood, obtained in connection with sensitization to the hapten diphenylcyclopropenone (DPC). The receptor source for this set is a woman between 18 and 30 years old with alopecia areata. Some clones in this sample may be carry-over from other donors' samples. The CDR3 runs from the conserved cysteine through the conserved F or W. Only part of the rows carry a size: once, few, many, or a class if the clone is expanded.

v_call: TRBV27; clone_size: many; cdr3_aa: CASGSRPNTEAFF
v_call: TRBV27; clone_size: NA; cdr3_aa: CASASPGANVLTF
v_call: TRBV6-1; clone_size: few; cdr3_aa: CASSEGTSGNEQFF
v_call: TRBV15; clone_size: few; cdr3_aa: CATSINRGPSSYEQYF
v_call: TRBV5-1; clone_size: few; cdr3_aa: CASSERQTGYSEKLFF
v_call: TRBV27; clone_size: many; cdr3_aa: CASSLTGQSSSYNEQFF
v_call: TRBV7-9; clone_size: many; cdr3_aa: CASSLALSGYSGNTIYF
v_call: TRBV29-1; clone_size: many; cdr3_aa: CSVAVSDYGYTF
v_call: TRBV7-2; clone_size: many; cdr3_aa: CASRGPNEKLFF
v_call: TRBV6-4; clone_size: many; cdr3_aa: CASSDGQGGNQPQHF
v_call: TRBV2; clone_size: NA; cdr3_aa: CASTVYRGSSPLHF
v_call: TRBV4-2; clone_size: many; cdr3_aa: CASSQATGQESSPLHF
v_call: TRBV29-1; clone_size: many; cdr3_aa: CSVDFPTGGGEKLFF
v_call: TRBV25-1; clone_size: few; cdr3_aa: CASSAITGTRNTEAFF
v_call: TRBV7-2; clone_size: many; cdr3_aa: CASSSGGLGAFF
v_call: TRBV19; clone_size: NA; cdr3_aa: CASSRLEQETQYF
v_call: TRBV20-1; clone_size: NA; cdr3_aa: CSARAPAGEAKNIQYF
v_call: TRBV5-1; clone_size: few; cdr3_aa: CASSLGLTSGGETQYF
v_call: TRBV28; clone_size: few; cdr3_aa: CASSQPGLAVPQYF
v_call: TRBV12-3/TRBV12-4; clone_size: many; cdr3_aa: CASSRTSGGAFGETQYF
v_call: TRBV6-6; clone_size: NA; cdr3_aa: CASSYGTGGLNEQFF
v_call: TRBV3-1; clone_size: few; cdr3_aa: CASSPGVLENGYTF
v_call: TRBV24-1; clone_size: few; cdr3_aa: CATSGTGDGYTF
v_call: TRBV20-1; clone_size: few; cdr3_aa: CSARPTGGLSYEQYF
v_call: TRBV4-1; clone_size: many; cdr3_aa: CASSQEKADGNSPLHF
v_call: TRBV7-2; clone_size: NA; cdr3_aa: CASSLGGAGSRLNTQYF
v_call: TRBV6-5; clone_size: many; cdr3_aa: CASSSSWVSNQPQHF
v_call: TRBV20-1; clone_size: few; cdr3_aa: CSARGVRVFQETQYF
v_call: TRBV11-2; clone_size: many; cdr3_aa: CASSPFSSLTNTEAFF
v_call: TRBV2; clone_size: many; cdr3_aa: CASSEEGESSEAFF
v_call: TRBV5-5; clone_size: NA; cdr3_aa: CASSFAVFGTDTQYF
v_call: TRBV29-1; clone_size: many; cdr3_aa: CSVVAGNNEQYF
v_call: TRBV9; clone_size: NA; cdr3_aa: CASSVASSGSLYEQYF
v_call: TRBV5-6; clone_size: few; cdr3_aa: CASSYPGEANVLTF
v_call: TRBV12-3/TRBV12-4; clone_size: few; cdr3_aa: CATEGLAGANTGELFF
v_call: TRBV7-8; clone_size: NA; cdr3_aa: CASSSSGEQYF
v_call: TRBV4-3; clone_size: few; cdr3_aa: CASSPQASGANVLTF
v_call: TRBV6-1; clone_size: NA; cdr3_aa: CASSEMGQGVTEAFF
v_call: TRBV6-1; clone_size: few; cdr3_aa: CASRQGPTANYGYTF
v_call: TRBV20-1; clone_size: many; cdr3_aa: CSASKVSVERETQYF
v_call: TRBV19; clone_size: NA; cdr3_aa: CASSIDLDATNEKLFF
v_call: TRBV6-2/TRBV6-3; clone_size: many; cdr3_aa: CAIRTSGGIGTQYF
v_call: TRBV5-1; clone_size: many; cdr3_aa: CASSSGTMTSTDTQYF
v_call: TRBV29-1; clone_size: few; cdr3_aa: CSVEGDGETQYF
v_call: TRBV7-9; clone_size: few; cdr3_aa: CASSFDVNWATF
v_call: TRBV6-5; clone_size: NA; cdr3_aa: CASSYSRDSDGHVKNIQYF
v_call: TRBV14; clone_size: few; cdr3_aa: CASGNLLGGRNEQFF
v_call: TRBV7-2; clone_size: NA; cdr3_aa: CASSLLELITGELFF
v_call: TRBV4-1; clone_size: NA; cdr3_aa: CASSQEGDSRNTEAFF
v_call: TRBV25-1; clone_size: many; cdr3_aa: CASIGRHFSPDTQYF
v_call: TRBV10-3; clone_size: many; cdr3_aa: CAISETTFGNTIYF
v_call: TRBV6-2/TRBV6-3; clone_size: many; cdr3_aa: CASSLADGELFF
v_call: TRBV27; clone_size: few; cdr3_aa: CASSRRDRGKLFF
v_call: TRBV18; clone_size: many; cdr3_aa: CASSSAGGDTEAFF
v_call: TRBV4-1; clone_size: many; cdr3_aa: CASSQEVAGGPREQFF
v_call: TRBV20-1; clone_size: few; cdr3_aa: CSAPRNLTGTNTGELFF